A single sample gave rise to the 10 T cell receptor beta chains below, sequenced in a study of shared clonotypes between healthy human individuals. Sequencing used immunoSEQ multiplex PCR; TCRdb keeps in-frame clones, though not all of them. Of a few million clones detected, approximately 94% appear once; the ten largest clones hold more than 0.12%. Input material: naive CD4+ T cells sorted from blood. The subset is: CD45RA+ positively selected. The source is a man between 18 and 35 years old in good health.

In the case of this clone: This same CDR3 is encoded by further DNA sequences in the sample. The chain combines TRBV2 with TRBJ1-6; D is unclear. The germline V and J ends were trimmed by 4 bases and 0 bases, with 10 bases remaining between them. The CDR3 runs to 16 residues. Germline loops: CDR1 SNHLY, CDR2 FYNNEI. Here the CDR3 reads CASSVGRSSYNSPLHF. The CDR3, as DNA: TGTGCCAGCAGTGTCGGACGGAGCTCCTATAATTCACCCCTCCACTTT.

The chain is built from TRBV6-5 and TRBJ1-3, with D tentatively TRBD1 (5 bases). CDR1 and CDR2 (germline): MNHEY, SVGAGI. The CDR3 covers 14 residues. Trimming left V 2 bases short and J 3 bases short, with 8 bases between. CDR3 sequence: CASSYRGDGNTIYF. DNA of the CDR3: TGTGCCAGCAGTTACAGGGGAGATGGAAACACCATATATTTT.

The V gene is TRBV10-1, the J gene TRBJ2-3, with D uncertain. Deletions cut 2 bases from V and 3 bases from J, with 3 bases between. Germline V gene sequence: CDR1 WNHNN, CDR2 SYGVQD (reference sequence). The CDR3 has 12 residues. The chain's CDR3 is CASSERTDTQYF. The CDR3 coding sequence is TGCGCCAGCAGTGAGCGTACAGATACGCAGTATTTT.

The chain combines TRBV7-2 with TRBJ2-3, with TRBD2 identical over 12 bases. The CDR3 extends over 16 amino acids. Trimming took 3 bases from V and 4 from J; bases not matched to a gene: 5. Germline lookup yields CDR1 SGHTA and CDR2 FQGNSA. CDR3 protein: CASSLTSGSFADTQYF. As DNA, the CDR3 is TGTGCCAGCAGCTTGACTAGCGGGAGTTTCGCAGATACGCAGTATTTT.

The chain has TRBV19 and TRBJ2-5; D might be TRBD2 (5 bases). The DNA end lines up better with TRBJ2-7; the J call may be wrong. CDR3 length equals 14 residues. The germline V gene has CDR1 LNHDA and CDR2 SQIVND (reference sequence). CDR3 nucleotides: TGTGCCAGTAGTACTCAACTAGGATCCTACGAGCAGTACTTC. Amino acids: CASSTQLGSYEQYF.

The chain has TRBV5-4 and TRBJ1-1; 7 nucleotides align to TRBD1. V gave up 4 bases and J gave up 5 bases; unmatched junction bases: 11. This CDR3 has 15 residues. Germline V gene lookup returns CDR1 SGHNT and CDR2 YYREEE (reference sequence). The CDR3 here is CASSRGQGGGTEAFF. CDR3 bases: TGTGCCAGCAGCCGGGGGCAGGGGGGCGGAACTGAAGCTTTCTTT. Using reference TRBV5-4 and TRBJ1-1 for the parts outside the CDR3, the full variable domain is ETGVTQSPTHLIKTRGQQVTLRCSSQSGHNTVSWYQQALGQGPQFIFQYYREEENGRGNFPPRFSGLQFPNYSSELNVNALELDDSALYLCASSRGQGGGTEAFFGQGTRLTVV.

The chain has TRBV2 and TRBJ2-4; D not resolved. V lost 6 bases and J lost 9, with 6 bases in between. CDR1 and CDR2 from the germline V gene are SNHLY and FYNNEI. This CDR3 comprises 10 residues. Written as DNA, the CDR3 is TGTGCCAGCAGCGAGAGCATTCAGTACTTC. It is translated as CASSESIQYF.

DNA of the CDR3: TGCGCCAGCAGCTTGGGAGGGGCGCAGCTCGGGGAGCTGTTTTTT. It codes for CASSLGGAQLGELFF. The gene calls are TRBV5-1 and TRBJ2-2; D might be TRBD1 or TRBD2, each matching 5 bases. The length of the CDR3 is 15 residues. Germline V lookup: CDR1 SGHRS, CDR2 YFSETQ. V was clipped by 0 bases and J by 7 bases, with 13 bases between them. The full variable domain, with the rest looked up from reference TRBV5-1 and TRBJ2-2, is KAGVTQTPRYLIKTRGQQVTLSCSPISGHRSVSWYQQTPGQGLQFLFEYFSETQRNKGNFPGRFSGRQFSNSRSEMNVSTLELGDSALYLCASSLGGAQLGELFFGEGSRLTVL.

The gene calls are TRBV7-3 and TRBJ2-6; the match to TRBD1 covers 9 bases. This CDR3 contains 18 residues. Trimming removed 6 bases from V and 1 base from J; junction bases left unmatched: 10. The germline gives CDR1 SGHTA, CDR2 FQGTGA. CDR3 DNA: TGTGCCAGCAGTTTCGGGACAGGGCCCCTTTCTGGGGCCAACGTCCTGACTTTC. It yields the protein CASSFGTGPLSGANVLTF.

The chain couples TRBV2 to TRBJ2-5; 9 bases align to TRBD1. The junction had 7 bases not matched to a gene; V was cut back by 6 bases and J by 5 bases. CDR1 SNHLY and CDR2 FYNNEI come from the germline V gene. The CDR3 is 14 amino acids. Here the CDR3 DNA reads TGTGCCAGCAGCATAACAGGGGGCAGGGAGACCCAGTACTTC. Its translation is CASSITGGRETQYF.